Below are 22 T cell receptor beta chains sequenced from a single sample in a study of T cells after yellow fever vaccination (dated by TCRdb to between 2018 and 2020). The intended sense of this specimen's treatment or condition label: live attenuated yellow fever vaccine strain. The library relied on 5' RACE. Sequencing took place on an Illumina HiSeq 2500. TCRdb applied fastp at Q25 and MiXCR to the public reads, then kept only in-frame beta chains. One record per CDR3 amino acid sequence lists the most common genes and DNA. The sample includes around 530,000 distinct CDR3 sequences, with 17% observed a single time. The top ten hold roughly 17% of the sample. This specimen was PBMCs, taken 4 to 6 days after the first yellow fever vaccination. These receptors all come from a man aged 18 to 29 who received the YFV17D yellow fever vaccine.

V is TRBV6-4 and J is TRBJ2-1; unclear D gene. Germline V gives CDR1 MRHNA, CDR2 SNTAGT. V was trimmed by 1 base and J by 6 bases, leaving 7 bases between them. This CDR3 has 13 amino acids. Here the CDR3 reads CASSDWPGNEQFF. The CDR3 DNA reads TGTGCCAGCAGTGACTGGCCGGGCAATGAGCAGTTCTTC.

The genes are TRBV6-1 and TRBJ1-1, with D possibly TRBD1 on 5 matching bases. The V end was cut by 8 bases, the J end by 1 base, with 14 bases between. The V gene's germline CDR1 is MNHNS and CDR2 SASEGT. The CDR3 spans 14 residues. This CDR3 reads CASAQQVQNTEAFF. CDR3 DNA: TGTGCCAGCGCCCAACAGGTGCAGAACACTGAAGCTTTCTTT.

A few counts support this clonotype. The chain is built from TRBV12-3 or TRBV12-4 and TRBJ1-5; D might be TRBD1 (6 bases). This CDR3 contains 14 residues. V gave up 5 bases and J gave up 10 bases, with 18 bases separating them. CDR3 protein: CASSLTDRPAPQHF. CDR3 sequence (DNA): TGTGCCAGCAGTCTTACGGACAGACCGGCTCCCCAGCATTTT.

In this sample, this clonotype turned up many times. This CDR3 reads CASSSGPGANVLTF. The DNA of the CDR3 is TGTGCCAGCAGTTCAGGGCCCGGGGCCAACGTCCTGACTTTC. V and J are TRBV12-3 or TRBV12-4 and TRBJ2-6, with D perhaps TRBD1 (5 bases). Trimming pared 4 bases from V and 4 bases from J, leaving 8 bases between. The CDR3 contains 14 residues.

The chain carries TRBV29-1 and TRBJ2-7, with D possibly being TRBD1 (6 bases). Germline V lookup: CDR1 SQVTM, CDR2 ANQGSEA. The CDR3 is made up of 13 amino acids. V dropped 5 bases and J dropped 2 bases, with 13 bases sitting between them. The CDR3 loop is CSVQGSGPYEQYV. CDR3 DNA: TGCAGCGTTCAGGGGAGTGGCCCCTACGAGCAGTACGTC.

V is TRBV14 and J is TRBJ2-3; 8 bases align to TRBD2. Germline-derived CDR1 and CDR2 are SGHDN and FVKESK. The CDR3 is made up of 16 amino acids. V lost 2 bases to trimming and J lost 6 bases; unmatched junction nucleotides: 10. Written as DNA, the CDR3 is TGTGCCAGCAGCCAAAGGCCGGGACTAGTAATTGATACGCAGTATTTT. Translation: CASSQRPGLVIDTQYF.

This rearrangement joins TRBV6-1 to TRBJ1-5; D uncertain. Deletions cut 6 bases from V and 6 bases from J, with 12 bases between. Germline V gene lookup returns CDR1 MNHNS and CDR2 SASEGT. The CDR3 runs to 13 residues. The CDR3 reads CASRQGLAQPQHF. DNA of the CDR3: TGTGCCAGCAGACAAGGATTGGCTCAGCCCCAGCATTTT.

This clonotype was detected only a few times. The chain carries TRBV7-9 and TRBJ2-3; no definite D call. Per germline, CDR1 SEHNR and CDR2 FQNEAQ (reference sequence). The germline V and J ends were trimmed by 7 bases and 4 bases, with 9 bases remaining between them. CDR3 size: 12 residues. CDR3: CASTLRADTQYF. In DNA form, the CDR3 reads TGTGCCAGCACCCTTAGAGCAGATACGCAGTATTTT.

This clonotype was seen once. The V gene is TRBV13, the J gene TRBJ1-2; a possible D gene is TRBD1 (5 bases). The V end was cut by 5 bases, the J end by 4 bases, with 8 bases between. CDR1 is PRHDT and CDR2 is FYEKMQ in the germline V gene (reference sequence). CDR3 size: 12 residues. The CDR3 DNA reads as TGTGCCAGCAGCATCAGGGTCTATGGCTACACCTTC. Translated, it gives CASSIRVYGYTF.

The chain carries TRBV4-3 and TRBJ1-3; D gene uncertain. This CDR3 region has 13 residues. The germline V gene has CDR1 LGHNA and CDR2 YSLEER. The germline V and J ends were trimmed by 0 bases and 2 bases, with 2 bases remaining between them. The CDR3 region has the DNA TGCGCCAGCAGCCAAGATCCTGGAAACACCATATATTTT. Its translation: CASSQDPGNTIYF.

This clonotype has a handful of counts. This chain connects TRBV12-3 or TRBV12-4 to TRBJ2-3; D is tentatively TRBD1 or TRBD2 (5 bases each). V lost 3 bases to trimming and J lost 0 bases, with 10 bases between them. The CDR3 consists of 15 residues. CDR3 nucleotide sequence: TGTGCCAGCAGTTTTTGGGACCCAAGCACAGATACGCAGTATTTT. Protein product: CASSFWDPSTDTQYF.

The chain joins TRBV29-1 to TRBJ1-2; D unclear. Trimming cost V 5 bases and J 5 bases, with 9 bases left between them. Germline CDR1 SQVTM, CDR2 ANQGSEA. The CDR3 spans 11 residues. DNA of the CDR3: TGCAGCGTTCCTGAGGGTTATGGCTACACCTTC. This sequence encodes CSVPEGYGYTF.

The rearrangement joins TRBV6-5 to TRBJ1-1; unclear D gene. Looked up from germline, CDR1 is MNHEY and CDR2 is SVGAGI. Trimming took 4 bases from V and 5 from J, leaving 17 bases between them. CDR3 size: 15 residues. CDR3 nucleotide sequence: TGTGCCAGCAGTTCTTGGGAAGGTAGGCTGACTGAAGCTTTCTTT. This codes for CASSSWEGRLTEAFF.

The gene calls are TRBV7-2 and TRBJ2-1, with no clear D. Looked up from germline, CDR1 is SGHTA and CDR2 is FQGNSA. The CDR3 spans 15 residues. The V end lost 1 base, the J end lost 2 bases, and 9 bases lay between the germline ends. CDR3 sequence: CASSLGGVAYNEQFF. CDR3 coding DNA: TGTGCCAGCAGCTTAGGTGGGGTAGCCTACAATGAGCAGTTCTTC. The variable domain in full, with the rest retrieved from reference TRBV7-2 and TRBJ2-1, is GAGVSQSPSNKVTEKGKDVELRCDPISGHTALYWYRQSLGQGLEFLIYFQGNSAPDKSGLPSDRFSAERTGGSVSTLTIQRTQQEDSAVYLCASSLGGVAYNEQFFGPGTRLTVL.

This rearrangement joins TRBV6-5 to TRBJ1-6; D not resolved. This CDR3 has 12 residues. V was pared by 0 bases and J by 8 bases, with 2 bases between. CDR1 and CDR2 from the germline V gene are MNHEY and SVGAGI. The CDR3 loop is CASSYSYSPLHF. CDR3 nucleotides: TGTGCCAGCAGTTACTCATATTCACCCCTCCACTTT.

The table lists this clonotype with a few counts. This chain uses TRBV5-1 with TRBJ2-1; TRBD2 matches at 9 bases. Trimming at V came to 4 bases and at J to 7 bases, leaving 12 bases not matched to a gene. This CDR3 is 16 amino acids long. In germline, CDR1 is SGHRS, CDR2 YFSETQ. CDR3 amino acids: CASSRQARGGGNEQFF. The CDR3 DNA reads TGCGCCAGCAGCCGCCAAGCGCGGGGGGGAGGGAATGAGCAGTTCTTC.

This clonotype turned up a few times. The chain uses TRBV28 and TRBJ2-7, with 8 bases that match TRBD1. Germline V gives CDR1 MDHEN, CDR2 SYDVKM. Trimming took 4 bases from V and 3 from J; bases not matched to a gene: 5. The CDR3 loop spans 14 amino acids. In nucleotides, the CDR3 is TGTGCCAGCAGTTCTCCGACAGGGGACTACGAGCAGTACGTC. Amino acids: CASSSPTGDYEQYV.

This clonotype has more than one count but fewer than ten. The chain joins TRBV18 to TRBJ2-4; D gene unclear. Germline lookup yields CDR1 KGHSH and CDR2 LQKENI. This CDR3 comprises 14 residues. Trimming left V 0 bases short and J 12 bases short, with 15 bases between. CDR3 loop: CASSPPDGTLGQYF. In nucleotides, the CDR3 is TGTGCCAGCTCACCACCAGACGGTACCTTGGGTCAGTACTTC. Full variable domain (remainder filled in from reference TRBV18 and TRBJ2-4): NAGVMQNPRHLVRRRGQEARLRCSPMKGHSHVYWYRQLPEEGLKFMVYLQKENIIDESGMPKERFSAEFPKEGPSILRIQQVVRGDSAAYFCASSPPDGTLGQYFGAGTRLSVL.

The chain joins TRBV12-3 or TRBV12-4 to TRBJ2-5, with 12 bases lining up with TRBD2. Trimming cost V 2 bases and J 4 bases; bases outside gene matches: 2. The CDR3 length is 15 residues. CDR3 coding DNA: TGTGCCAGCAGTTTACGACTAGCGGGGGTAGAGACCCAGTACTTC. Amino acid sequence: CASSLRLAGVETQYF.

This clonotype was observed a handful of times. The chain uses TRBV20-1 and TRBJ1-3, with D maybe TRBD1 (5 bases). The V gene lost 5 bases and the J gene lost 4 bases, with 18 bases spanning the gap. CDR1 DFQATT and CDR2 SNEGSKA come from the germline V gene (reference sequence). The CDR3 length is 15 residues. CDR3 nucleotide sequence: TGCAGTGCTGACCCCGATGTTGGGGCCGGAAACACCATATATTTT. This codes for CSADPDVGAGNTIYF.

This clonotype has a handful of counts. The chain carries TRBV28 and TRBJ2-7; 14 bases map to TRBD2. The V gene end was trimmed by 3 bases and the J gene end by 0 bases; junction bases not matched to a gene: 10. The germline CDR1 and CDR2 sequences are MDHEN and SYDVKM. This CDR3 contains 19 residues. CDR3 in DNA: TGTGCCAGCAGTTTCGGGTATAGGACTAGCGGGGGGAGCTCCTACGAGCAGTACGTC. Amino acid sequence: CASSFGYRTSGGSSYEQYV.

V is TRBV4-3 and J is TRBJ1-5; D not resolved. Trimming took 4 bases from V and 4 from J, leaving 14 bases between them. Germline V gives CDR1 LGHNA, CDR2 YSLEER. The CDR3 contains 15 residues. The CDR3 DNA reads TGCGCCAGCAGCCCTCTCGTGGGTGGGAATCAGCCCCAGCATTTT. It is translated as CASSPLVGGNQPQHF.